This T cell receptor (beta chain) originates from a study of long-term antiretroviral therapy in people with HIV. Concerning this clone: Its target is unknown.

The assay used was immunoSEQ (version v3.0), run at survey level. It was roughly 40,000-50,000 T-cell genomes per sample that sequencing targeted. Clones were read by immunoSEQ multiplex PCR, and TCRdb kept only the in-frame ones, dropping some. The sample has about 6,000 clones, under 85% seen once. CDR3 size: 17 residues. V dropped 0 bases and J dropped 0 bases, with 14 bases sitting between them. Looked up from germline, CDR1 is SGHAT and CDR2 is FQNNGV. General study findings and limits: Repertoires with HIV possessed tighter CDR3 length spans than those of controls. Diversity remained lower than transplant donor controls, even though it increased after ART.

Treatment for all HIV-infected participants took place in the United States. This receptor was obtained from a man aged 35-49 years with HIV. The chain carries TRBV11-2 and TRBJ2-5, with D tentatively TRBD2 (6 bases). This specimen was unsorted PBMCs, taken 0.5 years before starting antiretroviral therapy. Written as DNA, the CDR3 is TGTGCCAGCAGCTTAGATTACTGGGCGGGGAACCAAGAGACCCAGTACTTC. Protein product: CASSLDYWAGNQETQYF.